A selection of T cell receptor beta chains follows, all from one sample in a study of blood T cell repertoires in COVID-19. Clones were sequenced by immunoSEQ multiplex PCR, and TCRdb holds only the in-frame ones, with some missing. The table lists roughly 120,000 clones, 75% to 90% of them singletons, with 0.8% to 0.9% in the top ten. The sequencing input was peripheral blood. The source is a woman in her seventies with acute or convalescent COVID-19. CDR3s include the opening cysteine and the closing phenylalanine or tryptophan.

V	J	CDR3
TRBV11-2	TRBJ2-2	CASSLEPVGGELFF
TRBV2	TRBJ2-2	CASSGTARGTGELFF
TRBV7-8	TRBJ2-2	CASSEPRTSGNTGELFF
TRBV19	TRBJ2-2	CASSPPVGNTGELFF
TRBV9	TRBJ1-1	CASSVVPSNTEAFF
TRBV6-1	TRBJ1-4	CASSEAGGQGNEKLFF
TRBV6-5	TRBJ1-2	CASSVTGIGYGYTF
TRBV28	TRBJ2-1	CASSFPDRDNEQFF
TRBV28	TRBJ2-7	CASSLAQTGTYEQYF
TRBV19	TRBJ1-4	CASRDTTNEKLFF
TRBV7-2	TRBJ1-3	CASSLEGVSGNTIYF
TRBV7-8	TRBJ1-5	CASSIQGDQPQHF
TRBV7-3	TRBJ2-6	CASSLTGTVRSGANVLTF
TRBV10-1	TRBJ2-2	CASCRDRESGELFF
TRBV5-4	TRBJ1-1	CASSSQGGGTEAFF